Listed here are 19 T cell receptor beta chains from one sample, sequenced in a study of T cells in Graves' hyperthyroidism and ophthalmopathy. The investigators amplified TCR beta CDR3 regions from RNA transcripts. A set of HTBI primers served as the primers for a first-round RT-PCR of the TCR CDR3. In TCRdb, the multiplex PCR reads were re-called with MiXCR into one record per CDR3 protein. The sample carries some 400,000 distinct CDR3 sequences, approximately 15% recorded once. Sequenced material: blood. Every receptor here comes from a woman in her sixties or seventies with Graves' hyperthyroidism.

This clonotype was recorded at least ten times. This rearrangement joins TRBV7-9 to TRBJ2-7, with D possibly called TRBD1 or TRBD2 (5 bases each). The ends were cut back, 4 bases at V and 7 bases at J, with 17 bases in the middle. The germline CDR1 and CDR2 sequences are SEHNR and FQNEAQ (reference sequence). The CDR3 runs 14 residues. CDR3 nucleotide sequence: TGTGCCAGCAGCTATCGGGACGGACCTACGGAGCAGTACTTC. This gives the protein CASSYRDGPTEQYF.

As to this clonotype: The conserved phenylalanine or tryptophan is not found at the CDR3 terminus, so this likely reflects a read error. This chain joins TRBV4-2 and TRBJ2-7; 9 bases are shared with TRBD1. Trimming at V came to 4 bases and at J to 5 bases, leaving 12 bases not matched to a gene. Germline CDR1 and CDR2: LGHNA and YNFKEQ. This CDR3 spans 16 amino acids. CDR3 sequence (DNA): TGTGCCAGCAGCCCAAATAACCTACAGGGGGCGGACGAGCAGTACCTC. Translation: CASSPNNLQGADEQYL.

The chain couples TRBV6-4 to TRBJ1-1; D might be TRBD1 (6 bases). CDR3 length: 15 residues. Per germline, CDR1 MRHNA and CDR2 SNTAGT. V lost 0 bases and J 7 bases, leaving 15 bases between the germline ends. CDR3 nucleotide sequence: TGTGCCAGCAGTGACTCAGGGGGAGCTTTGAGTGAAGCTTTCTTT. Protein product: CASSDSGGALSEAFF.

This clonotype has more than one count but fewer than ten. The genes are TRBV6-1 and TRBJ1-5, with 8 nucleotides matching TRBD1. Unmatched junction bases numbered 8, after V lost 6 bases and J lost 7 bases. Germline V gene data show CDR1 as MNHNS and CDR2 as SASEGT. This CDR3 has 14 amino acids. The CDR3 spells CASRAGQGGQPQHF. Written as DNA, the CDR3 is TGTGCCAGCAGGGCCGGACAGGGCGGGCAGCCCCAGCATTTT.

This clonotype was seen ten or more times. The chain has TRBV11-2 and TRBJ2-1; D remains unclear. The length of the CDR3 is 13 residues. The germline V gene encodes CDR1 SGHAT and CDR2 FQNNGV. Deletions cut 1 base from V and 5 bases from J, with 6 bases between. The CDR3 DNA reads as TGTGCCAGCAGCTTAGTACCCGACAATGAGCAGTTCTTC. It encodes CASSLVPDNEQFF. Filled out from reference TRBV11-2 and TRBJ2-1, the complete variable domain reads EAGVAQSPRYKIIEKRQSVAFWCNPISGHATLYWYQQILGQGPKLLIQFQNNGVVDDSQLPKDRFSAERLKGVDSTLKIQPAKLEDSAVYLCASSLVPDNEQFFGPGTRLTVL.

This clonotype was observed many times. J is TRBJ1-6 and V is TRBV27, with D perhaps TRBD1 (5 bases). Per germline, CDR1 MNHEY and CDR2 SMNVEV (reference sequence). V was pared by 3 bases and J by 4 bases, with 10 bases between. This CDR3 has 15 residues. CDR3 sequence: CASSFGGPYNSPLHF. CDR3 sequence (DNA): TGTGCCAGCAGTTTCGGGGGACCGTATAATTCACCCCTCCACTTT.

This clonotype was picked up many times. The J gene is TRBJ2-1, the V gene TRBV10-3; 8 nucleotides agree with TRBD2. Germline trimming cut 11 bases from V and 7 bases from J; bases unmatched to any gene: 16. Germline V CDR1 and CDR2: ENHRY, SYGVKD. The length of the CDR3 is 15 residues. Written as DNA, the CDR3 is TGTGCCGCCGGCCTCGGGAGGGCTACCGCTAATGAGCAGTTCTTC. It is translated as CAAGLGRATANEQFF.

Concerning this clonotype itself: This may be a read error, as it is one base from a much larger clone. The genes are TRBV3-1 and TRBJ2-7; D may be TRBD1 or TRBD2 (5 bases each). The V and J ends lost 4 bases and 2 bases respectively, with 12 bases between them. The CDR3 loop spans 14 amino acids. Germline CDR1 and CDR2: LGHDT and YNNKEL (reference sequence). CDR3 sequence reads: CASSRRGGTYEQYF. The CDR3 DNA reads TGTGCCAGCAGCCGCCGGGGCGGAACCTACGAGCAGTACTTC.

This clonotype was recorded at least ten times. The chain has TRBV27 and TRBJ1-6; D might be TRBD1 (6 bases). This CDR3 is 16 amino acids long. The V gene's germline CDR1 is MNHEY and CDR2 SMNVEV (reference sequence). V gave up 6 bases and J gave up 3 bases, with 15 bases separating them. Here the CDR3 reads CASRPAGQIYNSPLHF. The DNA of the CDR3 is TGTGCCAGCAGACCCGCTGGACAGATCTATAATTCACCCCTCCACTTT.

Concerning this clonotype itself: A much more abundant neighbour one base away suggests this may be a read error. The chain combines TRBV28 with TRBJ1-2; 9 nucleotides agree with TRBD1. Germline lookup yields CDR1 MDHEN and CDR2 SYDVKM. The CDR3 loop spans 16 amino acids. The CDR3 nucleotides are TGTGTCAGCAGTTCCCCGGGGGGACAGGGAGGATTTGGCTACACCTTC. This sequence encodes CVSSSPGGQGGFGYTF.

V and J are TRBV3-1 and TRBJ1-1; 9 bases map to TRBD1. CDR1 is LGHDT and CDR2 is YNNKEL in the germline V gene (reference sequence). This CDR3 is 14 amino acids long. With 5 bases clipped from V and 4 bases from J, the junction kept 5 bases outside the gene matches. The CDR3 sequence is CASSSGTGTTEAFF. CDR3 nucleotide sequence: TGTGCCAGCAGCTCCGGGACAGGGACCACTGAAGCTTTCTTT.

This clonotype was seen a handful of times. The rearrangement uses TRBV11-2 and TRBJ2-3, with no clear D. The CDR3 is 17 residues long. Trimming shortened V by 2 bases and J by 2 bases, and 17 bases separated the two germline ends. The germline V gene has CDR1 SGHAT and CDR2 FQNNGV. The CDR3 loop reads CASSLTGSPQATDTQYF. The DNA for the CDR3 is TGTGCCAGCAGCTTAACGGGTTCTCCTCAGGCCACAGATACGCAGTATTTT.

This clonotype was observed many times. The chain combines TRBV5-6 with TRBJ2-7; TRBD1 matches 7 bases. V shed 0 bases and J 1 base; nucleotides not matched to a gene: 4. Germline assignment: CDR1 SGHDT and CDR2 YYEEEE. The length of the CDR3 is 15 residues. The CDR3 sequence: CASSLVGQASYEQYF. The DNA of the CDR3 is TGTGCCAGCAGCTTGGTTGGACAGGCGTCCTACGAGCAGTACTTC.

This clonotype appeared many times. The chain carries TRBV20-1 and TRBJ2-7; 9 bases line up with TRBD2. The CDR3 is made up of 17 amino acids. Germline values: CDR1 DFQATT, CDR2 SNEGSKA (reference sequence). The V segment lost 0 bases and the J segment 0 bases; nucleotides outside the gene matches: 9. CDR3 region: CSARDRFRSGSSYEQYF. DNA of the CDR3: TGCAGTGCTAGAGATCGGTTTCGTAGCGGGAGCTCCTACGAGCAGTACTTC.

Only one count was recorded for this clonotype. This sequence joins TRBV12-3 or TRBV12-4 and TRBJ1-6; TRBD1 aligns across 7 bases. With 6 bases clipped from V and 6 bases from J, the junction kept 8 bases outside the gene matches. The CDR3 extends over 15 amino acids. The CDR3 region has the DNA TGTGCCAGCAGCTTCACGGGACAGCGTAATTCACCCCTCCACTTT. Its translation is CASSFTGQRNSPLHF.

This clonotype came up a few times. The V gene is TRBV28, the J gene TRBJ1-2; maybe TRBD1 (5 bases). Trimming removed 6 bases at V and 5 bases at J, with 16 bases between. CDR1 and CDR2 (germline): MDHEN, SYDVKM. The CDR3 extends over 14 amino acids. CDR3 amino acids: CASSPDGGTYGYTF. The CDR3 DNA sequence: TGTGCCAGCAGCCCCGACGGGGGAACATATGGCTACACCTTC.

J is TRBJ1-5 and V is TRBV28; D not certain. This CDR3 has 12 residues. CDR1 MDHEN and CDR2 SYDVKM come from the germline V gene. V was trimmed by 4 bases and J by 11 bases, leaving 12 bases between them. The CDR3 bases are TGTGCCAGCAGTTCCCCCACCTTGGCCCAGCATTTT. Translated, it gives CASSSPTLAQHF.

This clonotype was recorded a few times. A clone one base away is much larger, so this may be a read error. CDR3 DNA: TGTGCCAGCAGCTACACAGGCGGGAGTCCACCCCTCCACTTT. This codes for CASSYTGGSPPLHF. The genes are TRBV7-8 and TRBJ1-6; maybe TRBD1 (5 bases). V lost 4 bases to trimming and J lost 11 bases, with 15 bases between them. From germline, CDR1 is SGHVS and CDR2 FQNEAQ. The CDR3 sequence is 14 residues long. The whole variable domain, filled in from reference TRBV7-8 and TRBJ1-6, reads GAGVSQSPRYKVAKRGQDVALRCDPISGHVSLFWYQQALGQGPEFLTYFQNEAQLDKSGLPSDRFFAERPEGSVSTLKIQRTQQEDSAVYLCASSYTGGSPPLHFGNGTRLTVT.

This clonotype showed up many times. V gene TRBV7-2 combines with J gene TRBJ2-7; 8 bases agree with TRBD2. The germline V gene encodes CDR1 SGHTA and CDR2 FQGNSA. With 5 bases clipped from V and 1 base from J, the junction kept 10 bases outside the gene matches. The CDR3 extends over 16 amino acids. The chain's CDR3 is CASSKVPGGPSYEQYF. Written as DNA, the CDR3 is TGTGCCAGCAGCAAAGTACCGGGAGGGCCTTCCTACGAGCAGTACTTC.